Following are 13 T cell receptor beta chains from one sample sequenced in a study of blood T cell repertoires in COVID-19. The assay was immunoSEQ multiplex PCR, and TCRdb's table has in-frame clones only and misses some. Of roughly 150,000 clones listed, around 87% are singletons. The sequencing input was peripheral blood. The receptors here all came from a human donor in a cohort sampled during active COVID-19.

The rearrangement joins TRBV20-1 to TRBJ2-1; TRBD2 is a possible D gene (5 bases). The ends were cut back, 3 bases at V and 7 bases at J, with 16 bases in the middle. The CDR3 contains 14 residues. Germline lookup yields CDR1 DFQATT and CDR2 SNEGSKA (reference sequence). For the CDR3, the DNA is TGCAGTGCTAGTGGACTCACTGAGTGGAATGAGCAGTTCTTC. Its translation: CSASGLTEWNEQFF.

This chain joins TRBV7-9 and TRBJ2-7; a weak D match, TRBD2 (5 bases). Germline V gives CDR1 SEHNR, CDR2 FQNEAQ (reference sequence). Trimming shortened V by 5 bases and J by 6 bases, and 23 bases separated the two germline ends. The CDR3 is 16 residues long. The CDR3 region has the DNA TGTGCCAGCAGCCCACAGAGCGGAAGTCGAGGTGTCGAGCAGTACTTC. Its protein product is CASSPQSGSRGVEQYF.

The chain links TRBV7-9 to TRBJ1-4, with D uncertain. The CDR3 length is 14 residues. Per the germline V gene, CDR1 is SEHNR and CDR2 is FQNEAQ (reference sequence). With 5 bases removed from V and 4 bases from J, the gap between germline ends came to 11 bases. The CDR3 protein is CASSPGVRNEKLFF. For the CDR3, the DNA is TGTGCCAGCAGCCCCGGGGTTCGTAATGAAAAACTGTTTTTT.

This clone was observed a few times. The V gene is TRBV5-1, the J gene TRBJ1-4; no definite D call. Trimming cost V 4 bases and J 6 bases, with 16 bases left between them. The germline CDR1 and CDR2 sequences are SGHRS and YFSETQ. The CDR3 runs 15 residues. In nucleotides, the CDR3 is TGCGCCAGCAGCACACATTTCGGGTCGGATGAAAAACTGTTTTTT. Translated, it gives CASSTHFGSDEKLFF.

The chain couples TRBV27 to TRBJ2-1; 8 positions match TRBD2. The CDR3 runs to 15 residues. With 6 bases clipped from V and 2 bases from J, the junction kept 6 bases outside the gene matches. Germline V gene data show CDR1 as MNHEY and CDR2 as SMNVEV (reference sequence). CDR3 nucleotide sequence: TGTGCCAGCAGGACTAGCGTCGACCCCTACAATGAGCAGTTCTTC. Residues: CASRTSVDPYNEQFF.

The rearrangement joins TRBV15 to TRBJ2-5; maybe TRBD2 (6 bases). With 0 bases removed from V and 1 base from J, the gap between germline ends came to 15 bases. The germline V gene has CDR1 LNHNV and CDR2 YYDKDF (reference sequence). This CDR3 has 17 amino acids. The chain's CDR3 is CATSRDPRRTTQETQYF. CDR3 in DNA: TGTGCCACCAGCAGAGATCCCAGACGGACTACCCAAGAGACCCAGTACTTC. The full variable domain, its missing parts supplied by reference TRBV15 and TRBJ2-5, is DAMVIQNPRYQVTQFGKPVTLSCSQTLNHNVMYWYQQKSSQAPKLLFHYYDKDFNNEADTPDNFQSRRPNTSFCFLDIRSPGLGDTAMYLCATSRDPRRTTQETQYFGPGTRLLVL.

This chain joins TRBV4-2 and TRBJ2-1, with 14 positions matching TRBD2. CDR1 is LGHNA, CDR2 YNFKEQ, per germline. The CDR3 runs 18 residues. Trimming at V came to 3 bases and at J to 8 bases, leaving 12 bases not matched to a gene. The CDR3 spells CASSHSPPGLAGEDEQFF. CDR3 in DNA: TGTGCCAGCAGCCATTCTCCCCCGGGACTAGCGGGGGAGGATGAGCAGTTCTTC.

The rearrangement links TRBV19 to TRBJ2-1; D is perhaps TRBD1 (5 bases). With 7 bases removed from V and 4 bases from J, the gap between germline ends came to 11 bases. The germline V gene has CDR1 LNHDA and CDR2 SQIVND (reference sequence). CDR3 size: 13 residues. This CDR3 reads CASTSTVYNEQFF. CDR3 nucleotides: TGTGCCAGTACGTCGACAGTTTACAATGAGCAGTTCTTC.

The rearrangement uses TRBV4-1 and TRBJ2-1; 12 nucleotides match TRBD2. The CDR3 spans 16 residues. The V and J ends lost 3 bases and 5 bases, in that order; junction bases with no gene match: 5. Germline CDR1 MGHRA, CDR2 YSYEKL. CDR3: CASSQFGTSGHNEQFF. For the CDR3, the DNA is TGCGCCAGCAGCCAGTTCGGGACTAGCGGGCACAATGAGCAGTTCTTC.

The CDR3 loop reads CASSIEGNQPQHF. DNA of the CDR3: TGTGCCAGCAGTATAGAGGGAAATCAGCCCCAGCATTTT. The chain joins TRBV28 to TRBJ1-5; no clear D. V was trimmed by 5 bases and J by 4 bases, leaving 9 bases between them. Germline values: CDR1 MDHEN, CDR2 SYDVKM. The CDR3 has 13 residues.

Remarks on this clone: A read error may be the cause here, since a much bigger clone is one base away. J is TRBJ2-1 and V is TRBV11-3, with TRBD2 identical over 9 bases. Unmatched junction bases numbered 3, after V lost 1 base and J lost 8 bases. Germline CDR1 is SGHNT and CDR2 is YENEEA. The CDR3 totals 14 residues. CDR3 in DNA: TGTGCCAGCAGCTTAGGGCTAGCGGGACATGAGCAGTTCTTC. It codes for CASSLGLAGHEQFF. The whole variable domain, remainder taken from reference TRBV11-3 and TRBJ2-1, is EAGVVQSPRYKIIEKKQPVAFWCNPISGHNTLYWYLQNLGQGPELLIRYENEEAVDDSQLPKDRFSAERLKGVDSTLKIQPAELGDSAVYLCASSLGLAGHEQFFGPGTRLTVL.

This clone came up a few times. This sequence joins TRBV10-3 and TRBJ2-5; 7 bases match TRBD1. This CDR3 contains 15 residues. Germline CDR1 ENHRY, CDR2 SYGVKD. V shed 0 bases and J 5 bases; nucleotides not matched to a gene: 6. Here the CDR3 reads CAISESPARGETQYF. The CDR3 coding sequence is TGTGCCATCAGTGAGTCCCCAGCCAGGGGGGAGACCCAGTACTTC.

V usage is TRBV7-2 and J usage is TRBJ2-1, with D possibly being TRBD2 (5 bases). CDR1 is SGHTA and CDR2 is FQGNSA in the germline V gene. The V end was cut by 3 bases, the J end by 3 bases, with 12 bases between. The CDR3 length is 15 residues. Here the CDR3 DNA reads TGTGCCAGCAGCTTGCAGCGGCAGAGCTACAATGAGCAGTTCTTC. The encoded protein is CASSLQRQSYNEQFF.